This TCR beta chain was found in a study of response to subunit inactivated influenza vaccine. Study results and caveats: Few new T cells, the authors suggested, are recruited by each seasonal influenza vaccination.

V dropped 4 bases and J dropped 4 bases, with 14 bases sitting between them. The CDR3 sequence is 14 residues long. At least ten counts were recorded for this clonotype. What it binds is not known. MiXCR was run by TCRdb on the RT-PCR reads, yielding one entry per CDR3 protein. The sample consists of around 190,000 distinct CDR3 sequences, around 15% of them appearing once. This rearrangement joins TRBV12-3 or TRBV12-4 to TRBJ2-7; D call uncertain. The sample here was CD8+ T cells sorted from PBMCs, taken more than 4 days after vaccination. The TCR comes from a man aged 45-65 years who received an inactivated influenza vaccine. The chain's CDR3 is CASSSSNWVYEQYF. DNA of the CDR3: TGTGCCAGCAGTTCCTCGAATTGGGTTTACGAGCAGTACTTC.